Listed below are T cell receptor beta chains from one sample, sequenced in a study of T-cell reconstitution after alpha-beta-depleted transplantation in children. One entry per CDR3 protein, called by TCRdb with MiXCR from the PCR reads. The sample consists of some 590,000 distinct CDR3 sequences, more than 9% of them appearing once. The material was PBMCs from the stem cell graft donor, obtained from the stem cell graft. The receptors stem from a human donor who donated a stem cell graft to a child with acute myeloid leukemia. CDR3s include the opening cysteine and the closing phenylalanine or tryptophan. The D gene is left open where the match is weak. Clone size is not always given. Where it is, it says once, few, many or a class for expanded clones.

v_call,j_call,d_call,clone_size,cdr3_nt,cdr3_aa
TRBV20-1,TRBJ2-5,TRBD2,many,TGCAGTGCTAGGGGGACTAGCGCCCGTAATTACCAAGAGACCCAGTACTTC,CSARGTSARNYQETQYF
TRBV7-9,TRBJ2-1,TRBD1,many,TGTGCCAGCAGCTCCGGGACAGGACAGTTCTTC,CASSSGTGQFF
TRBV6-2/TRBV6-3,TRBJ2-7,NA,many,TGTGCCAGCAGTACGCCCGTTGAGTCCGCCTACGAGCAGTACTTC,CASSTPVESAYEQYF
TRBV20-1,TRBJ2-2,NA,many,TGCAGTGCTAGAGACAGGGGCACCGGGGAGCTGTTTTTT,CSARDRGTGELFF
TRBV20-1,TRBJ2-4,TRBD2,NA,TGCAGTGCTAGAGATGGACTCTGGACTAGCGGGCCCTCCCTAGCCAAAAACATTCAGTACTTC,CSARDGLWTSGPSLAKNIQYF
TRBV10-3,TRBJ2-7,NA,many,TGTGCCATCAGTGAGACCTCAGGGGCCTACGAGCAGTACTTC,CAISETSGAYEQYF
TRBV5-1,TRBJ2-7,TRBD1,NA,TGCGCCAGCAGTCCCACCGGGACAGGGATGAGGGAGCAGTACTTC,CASSPTGTGMREQYF
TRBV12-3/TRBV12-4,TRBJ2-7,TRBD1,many,TGTGCCAGCAGCCGTTCCGGGACAGGGAAGGACGAGCAGTACTTC,CASSRSGTGKDEQYF
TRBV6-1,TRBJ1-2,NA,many,TGTGCCAGCAGGAAAATTCCAGGGTATACTGGCTACACCTTC,CASRKIPGYTGYTF
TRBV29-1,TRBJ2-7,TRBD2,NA,TGCAGCGTGTCGGGACTAGCGTCCTCCTACGAGCAGTACTTC,CSVSGLASSYEQYF
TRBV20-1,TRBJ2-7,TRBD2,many,TGCAGTGCTAGAGCGGGACTAGCGGACTCCTACGAGCAGTACTTC,CSARAGLADSYEQYF
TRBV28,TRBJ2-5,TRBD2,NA,TGTGCCAGCAGTTTAGGGGCGGGGGCTAGCGGGATGGGAGAGACCCAGTACTTC,CASSLGAGASGMGETQYF
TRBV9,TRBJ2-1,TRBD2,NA,TGTGCCAGCAGCCTGCATACTAGCGGAAATGAGCAGTTCTTC,CASSLHTSGNEQFF
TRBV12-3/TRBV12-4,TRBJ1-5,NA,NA,TGTGCCAGCAGCTCCCCTGGGGGGATTAGCAATCAGCCCCAGCATTTT,CASSSPGGISNQPQHF
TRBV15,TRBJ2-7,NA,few,TGTGCCACCAGCAGAAAGACAAGCCTATCGACGGGCGAGCAGTACTTC,CATSRKTSLSTGEQYF
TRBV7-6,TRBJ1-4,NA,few,TGTGCCAGCAGCCCCCGGTCCCCGGTTAATGAAAAACTGTTTTTT,CASSPRSPVNEKLFF
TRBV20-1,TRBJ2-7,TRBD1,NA,TGCAGTGCTGTCGGACAGGGACCCTACGAGCAGTACTTC,CSAVGQGPYEQYF
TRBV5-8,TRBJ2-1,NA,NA,TGTGCCAGCAGCTCACCTGTGAGGGGGAACGAGCAGTTCTTC,CASSSPVRGNEQFF
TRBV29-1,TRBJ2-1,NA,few,TGCAGCGGTCTAGAGCGGAGGGCGCACGATGAGCAGTTCTTC,CSGLERRAHDEQFF
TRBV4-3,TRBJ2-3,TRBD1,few,TGCGCCAGCAGTGGTACAGGGGGCAGAGATACGCAGTATTTT,CASSGTGGRDTQYF
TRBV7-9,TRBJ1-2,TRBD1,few,TGTGCCAGCAGCTTAGAAGGGACAGCTGGCTACACCTTC,CASSLEGTAGYTF
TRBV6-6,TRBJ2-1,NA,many,TGTGCCAGCAAAGCCTACAATGAGCAGTTCTTC,CASKAYNEQFF
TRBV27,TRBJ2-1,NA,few,TGTGCCAGCAGTTTTGGGCAGCGGAGGGACTACAATGAGCAGTTCTTC,CASSFGQRRDYNEQFF
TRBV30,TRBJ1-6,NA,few,TGTGCCTGGAGCTCGACCGGAGTCTATAATTCACCCCTCCACTTT,CAWSSTGVYNSPLHF
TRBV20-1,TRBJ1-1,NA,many,TGCAGGGGGGACGGAATGATGAACACTGAAGCTTTCTTT,CRGDGMMNTEAFF
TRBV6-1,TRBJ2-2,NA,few,TGTGCCAGCAATCGGTTTACCGGGACGAACACCGGGGAGCTGTTTTTT,CASNRFTGTNTGELFF
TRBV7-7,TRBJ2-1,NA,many,TGTGCTAGCAGCTTAGGAAGAGAGGGAGGTGAGCAGTTCTTC,CASSLGREGGEQFF
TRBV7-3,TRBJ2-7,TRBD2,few,TGTGCCAGCAGCTTAAGTCCGGGAGGGACCTACGAGCAGTACTTC,CASSLSPGGTYEQYF
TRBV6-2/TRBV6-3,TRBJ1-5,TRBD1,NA,TGTGCCAGCAGTCGGGGACAGCTTAATAGCAATCAGCCCCAGCATTTT,CASSRGQLNSNQPQHF
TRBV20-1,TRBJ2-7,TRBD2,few,TGCAGTGCTAGAGGGACTAGCGGAAACTACGAGCAGTACTTC,CSARGTSGNYEQYF
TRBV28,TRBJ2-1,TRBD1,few,TGTGCCAGCAGCCAGGACAGGGTCAAGAATGAGCAGTTCTTC,CASSQDRVKNEQFF
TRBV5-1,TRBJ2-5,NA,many,TGCGCCAGCAGCTTGACTAGCTGGGAGACCCAGTACTTC,CASSLTSWETQYF
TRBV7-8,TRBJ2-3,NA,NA,TGTGCCAGCAACACCGAGGCAGATACGCAGTATTTT,CASNTEADTQYF
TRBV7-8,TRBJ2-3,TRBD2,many,TGTGCCAGCAGCTCCTCTAGCGGGAGAGGGTATTTT,CASSSSSGRGYF
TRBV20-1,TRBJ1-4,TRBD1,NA,TGCAGTGCTAGAGAGGGATCAGGGGGGAATGAAAAACTGTTTTTT,CSAREGSGGNEKLFF
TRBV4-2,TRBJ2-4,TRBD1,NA,TGTGCCAGCAGCCCCGGACAGGGCGACCCACAGTACTTC,CASSPGQGDPQYF
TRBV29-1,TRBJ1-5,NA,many,TGCAGCGTCTCCAGGGGTTCGGATCAGCCCCAGCATTTT,CSVSRGSDQPQHF
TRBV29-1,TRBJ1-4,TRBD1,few,TGCAGCGTTGAAACAGGACAGGGGGCGACTAATGAAAAACTGTTTTTT,CSVETGQGATNEKLFF
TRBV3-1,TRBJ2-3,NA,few,TGTGCCAGCAGCCCTTGGGGGGGCGCAGATACGCAGTATTTT,CASSPWGGADTQYF
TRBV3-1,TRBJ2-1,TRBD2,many,TGTGCCAGCAGCCATTCTTCTAGCGGGAGGGCCCTCCAGGAGCAGTTCTTC,CASSHSSSGRALQEQFF
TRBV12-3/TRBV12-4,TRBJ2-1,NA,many,TGTGCCAGCAGTCTGACTCAGCCCGACAATGAGCAGTTCTTC,CASSLTQPDNEQFF
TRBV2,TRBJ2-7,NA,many,TGTGCCAGCAGTGTCAACCGGGACACTACCTACGAGCAGTACTTC,CASSVNRDTTYEQYF
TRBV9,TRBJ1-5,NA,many,TGTGCCAGCAGCGTAGCATCGGGAAGCAATCAGCCCCAGCATTTT,CASSVASGSNQPQHF
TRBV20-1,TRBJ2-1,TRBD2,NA,TGCAGTGCTAGAGATCGAGGACTAGCGGGACAAAATGAGCAGTTCTTC,CSARDRGLAGQNEQFF